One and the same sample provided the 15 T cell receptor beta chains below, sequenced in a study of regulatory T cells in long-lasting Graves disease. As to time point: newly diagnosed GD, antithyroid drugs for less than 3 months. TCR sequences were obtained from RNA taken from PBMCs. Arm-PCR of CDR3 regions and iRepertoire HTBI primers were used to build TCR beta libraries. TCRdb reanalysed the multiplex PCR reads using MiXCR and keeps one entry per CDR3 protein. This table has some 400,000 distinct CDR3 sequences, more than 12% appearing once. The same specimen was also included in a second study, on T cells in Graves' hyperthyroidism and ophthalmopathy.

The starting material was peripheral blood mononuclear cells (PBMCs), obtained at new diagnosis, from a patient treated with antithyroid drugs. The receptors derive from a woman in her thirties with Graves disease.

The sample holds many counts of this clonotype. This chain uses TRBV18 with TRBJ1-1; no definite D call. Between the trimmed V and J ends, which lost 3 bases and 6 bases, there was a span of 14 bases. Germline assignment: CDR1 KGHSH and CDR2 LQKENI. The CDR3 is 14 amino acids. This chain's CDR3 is CASSPVSKGPEAFF. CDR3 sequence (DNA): TGTGCCAGCTCACCGGTGAGTAAGGGCCCTGAAGCTTTCTTT. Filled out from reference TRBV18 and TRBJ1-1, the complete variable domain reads NAGVMQNPRHLVRRRGQEARLRCSPMKGHSHVYWYRQLPEEGLKFMVYLQKENIIDESGMPKERFSAEFPKEGPSILRIQQVVRGDSAAYFCASSPVSKGPEAFFGQGTRLTVV.

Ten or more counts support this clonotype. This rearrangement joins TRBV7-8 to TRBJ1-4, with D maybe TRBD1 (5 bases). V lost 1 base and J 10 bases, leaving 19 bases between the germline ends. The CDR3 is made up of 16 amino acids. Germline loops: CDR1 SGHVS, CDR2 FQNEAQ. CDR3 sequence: CASSLGVGWGNAKLFF. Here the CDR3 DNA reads TGTGCCAGCAGCTTAGGTGTCGGGTGGGGGAACGCAAAACTGTTTTTT.

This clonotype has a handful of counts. CDR3 protein: CASSVGAGDSYEQYF. In nucleotides, the CDR3 is TGTGCCAGCAGCGTAGGGGCGGGGGACTCCTACGAGCAGTACTTC. The chain carries TRBV9 and TRBJ2-7, with 7 bases lining up with TRBD2. The junction had 3 bases not matched to a gene; V was cut back by 0 bases and J by 0 bases. CDR1 is SGDLS and CDR2 is YYNGEE in the germline V gene. The CDR3 consists of 15 residues.

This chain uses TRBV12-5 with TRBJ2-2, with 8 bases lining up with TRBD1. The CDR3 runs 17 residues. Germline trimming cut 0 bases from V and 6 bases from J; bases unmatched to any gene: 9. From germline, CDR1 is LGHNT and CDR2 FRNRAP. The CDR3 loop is CASGLVLSGQGPGELFF. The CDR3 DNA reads TGTGCTAGTGGTTTGGTTCTCTCCGGACAGGGCCCCGGGGAGCTGTTTTTT.

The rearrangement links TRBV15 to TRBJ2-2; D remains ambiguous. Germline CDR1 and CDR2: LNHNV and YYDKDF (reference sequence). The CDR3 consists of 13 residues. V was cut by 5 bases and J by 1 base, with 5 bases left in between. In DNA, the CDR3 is TGTGCCACCAGCGTTCTGAACACCGGGGAGCTGTTTTTT. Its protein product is CATSVLNTGELFF. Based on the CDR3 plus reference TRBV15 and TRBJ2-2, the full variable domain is DAMVIQNPRYQVTQFGKPVTLSCSQTLNHNVMYWYQQKSSQAPKLLFHYYDKDFNNEADTPDNFQSRRPNTSFCFLDIRSPGLGDTAMYLCATSVLNTGELFFGEGSRLTVL.

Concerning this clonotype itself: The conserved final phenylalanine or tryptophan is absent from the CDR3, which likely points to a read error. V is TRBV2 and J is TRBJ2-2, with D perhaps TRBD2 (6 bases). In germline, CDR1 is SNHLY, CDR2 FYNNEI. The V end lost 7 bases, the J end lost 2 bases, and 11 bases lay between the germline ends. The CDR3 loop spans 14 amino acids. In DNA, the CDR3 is TGTGCCAGCAATGGAGGGGTAAACACCGGGGAGCTGTTTCTT. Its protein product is CASNGGVNTGELFL.

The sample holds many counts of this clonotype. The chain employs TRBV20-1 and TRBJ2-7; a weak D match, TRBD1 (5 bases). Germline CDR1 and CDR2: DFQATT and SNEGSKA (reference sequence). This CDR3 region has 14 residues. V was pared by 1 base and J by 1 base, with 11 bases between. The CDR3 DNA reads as TGCAGTGCTAGAGGACAGACAGATTCCTACGAGCAGTACTTC. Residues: CSARGQTDSYEQYF.

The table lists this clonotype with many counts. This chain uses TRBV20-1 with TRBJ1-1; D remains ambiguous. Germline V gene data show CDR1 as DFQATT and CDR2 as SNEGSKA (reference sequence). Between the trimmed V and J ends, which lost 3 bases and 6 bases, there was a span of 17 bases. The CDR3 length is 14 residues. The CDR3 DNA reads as TGCAGTGCTAGTGACCGGGCGGGCTACTCTGAAGCTTTCTTT. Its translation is CSASDRAGYSEAFF.

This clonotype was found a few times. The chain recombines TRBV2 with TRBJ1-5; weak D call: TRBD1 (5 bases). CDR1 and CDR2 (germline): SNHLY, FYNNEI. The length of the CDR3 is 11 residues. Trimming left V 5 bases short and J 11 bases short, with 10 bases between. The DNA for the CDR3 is TGTGCCAGCAGTTCAGGGTCAGCCCAGCATTTT. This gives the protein CASSSGSAQHF.

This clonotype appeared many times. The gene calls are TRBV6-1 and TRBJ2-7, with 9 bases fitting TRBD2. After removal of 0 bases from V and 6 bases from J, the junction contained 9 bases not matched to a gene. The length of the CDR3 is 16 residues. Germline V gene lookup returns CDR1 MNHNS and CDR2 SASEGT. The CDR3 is CASSEALRGRAAEQYF. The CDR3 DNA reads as TGTGCCAGCAGTGAAGCGCTTCGCGGGAGGGCCGCCGAGCAGTACTTC.

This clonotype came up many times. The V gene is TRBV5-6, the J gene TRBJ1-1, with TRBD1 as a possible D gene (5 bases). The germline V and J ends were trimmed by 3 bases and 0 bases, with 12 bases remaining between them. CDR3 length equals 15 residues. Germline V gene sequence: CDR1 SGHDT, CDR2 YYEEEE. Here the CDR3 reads CASSWGRPLNTEAFF. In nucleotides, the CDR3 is TGTGCCAGCAGCTGGGGACGGCCCCTGAACACTGAAGCTTTCTTT.

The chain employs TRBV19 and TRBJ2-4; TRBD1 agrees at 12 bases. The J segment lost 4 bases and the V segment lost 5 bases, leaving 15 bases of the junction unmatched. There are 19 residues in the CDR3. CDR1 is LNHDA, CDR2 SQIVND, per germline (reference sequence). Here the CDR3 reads CASSSSGQGADRTKNIQYF. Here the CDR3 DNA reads TGTGCCAGTAGTTCTTCGGGACAGGGGGCTGATAGGACAAAAAACATTCAGTACTTC.

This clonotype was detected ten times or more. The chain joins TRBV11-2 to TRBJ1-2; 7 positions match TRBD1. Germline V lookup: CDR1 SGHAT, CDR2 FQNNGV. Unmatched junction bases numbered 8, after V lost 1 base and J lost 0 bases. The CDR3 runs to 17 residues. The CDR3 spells CASSLVRIGQANYGYTF. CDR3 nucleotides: TGTGCCAGCAGCTTAGTGCGCATCGGACAGGCTAACTATGGCTACACCTTC.

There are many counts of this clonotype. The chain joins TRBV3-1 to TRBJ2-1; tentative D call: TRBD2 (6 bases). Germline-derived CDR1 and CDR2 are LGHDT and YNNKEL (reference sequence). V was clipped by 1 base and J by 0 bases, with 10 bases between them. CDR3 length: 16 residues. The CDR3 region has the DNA TGTGCCAGCAGCCAAGGGACTACCGGCTCCTACAATGAGCAGTTCTTC. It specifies CASSQGTTGSYNEQFF.

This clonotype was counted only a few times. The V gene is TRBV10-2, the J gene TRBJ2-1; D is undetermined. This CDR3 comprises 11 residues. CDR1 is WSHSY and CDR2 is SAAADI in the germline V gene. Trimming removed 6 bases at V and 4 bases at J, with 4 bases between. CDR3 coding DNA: TGCGCCAGCAGGAAATACAATGAGCAGTTCTTC. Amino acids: CASRKYNEQFF.